The clone carrying this TCR beta chain was observed a few times. Its antigen is not identified. The data derive from a study of post-analysis software for immune sequencing data. On the study more broadly: As for disease course, relapsing-remitting, secondary progressive and progressive-relapsing multiple sclerosis were all included. The study, taken as a whole, reports: Controls' normalized Chao1 diversity significantly exceeded that of multiple sclerosis patients. Comparison of patients with controls showed five TRBV segments more frequent in patients, TRBV5-6, TRBV5-1 and TRBV20-1 among them. Pronounced co-clustering by F measure was evident among identically batched samples.

The germline gives CDR1 SGDLS, CDR2 YYNGEE. The CDR3 covers 15 residues. V dropped 6 bases and J dropped 5 bases, with 17 bases sitting between them. Unique molecular identifiers were present in the TCR beta cDNA libraries. Starting from roughly 1 to 10 million T cells, the study yielded 450,000 to 500,000 cDNA molecules. One entry per CDR3 protein, called by TCRdb with MiXCR from the PCR reads. Here the sample spans 650,000 to 900,000 distinct CDR3 sequences, around 46% being singletons. The J gene is TRBJ1-4, the V gene TRBV9, with TRBD1 as a possible D gene (5 bases). This clonotype was sampled from a girl between 5 and 17 years old with multiple sclerosis. The sequencing sample was made of blood. CDR3 nucleotides: TGTGCCAGCAATCAGCTGGGGACGTTGAATGAAAAACTGTTTTTT. It yields the protein CASNQLGTLNEKLFF.